This T cell receptor beta chain was observed in a study of cytomegalovirus exposure and HLA in healthy donors (dated by TCRdb to about 2017). Study-level background: An earlier analysis of more than 550 of the donors reported under 300 Gb of sequence data and around 120 million unique TCR beta sequences obtained from some 170 million T cells. Roughly 300 gigabases of sequencing data and 80 million or so unique TCR sequences were included in an early release covering about 620 HLA-typed donors. Of the 350 to 400 genotyped donors, around 81% fell in the genetic ancestry cluster associated with self-reported Caucasian donors. The aim of the study was to test whether cataloging public T cell receptors could identify signatures of past pathogen exposure. The study used immunosequencing to profile the T cell repertoires of 600 to 850 subjects and linked those repertoires to cytomegalovirus serostatus. A separate validation cohort of more than 100 different subjects was used in addition to the roughly 700-subject first cohort. To predict cytomegalovirus infection status, the study combined high-throughput TCR immunosequencing, statistical association of individual TCRs with disease status, and machine learning. To study patterns of TCR occurrence, a later analysis re-analyzed previously published TCR beta repertoires from 666 donors and added high-resolution HLA genotyping. Rather than drawing on any new phenotypic data, the later analysis identified candidate immune exposures from TCR beta sequences and the way those sequences occurred across donors. An earlier analysis of about 620 of the donors applied high-throughput TCR beta sequencing to assess whether each TCR beta V gene segment acted as functional or pseudogenic. Donor age, sex, ethnicity and CMV serostatus were collected together with the repertoire data. Genome-wide SNP genotypes for about 55% of the 666 donors were used in a later genetic analysis, which treated that subset as a discovery cohort. All discovery cohort repertoires had been generated on a single sequencing platform. Class I and class II HLA loci were covered by the typing at four-digit resolution. The number of donors typed differed by locus, with roughly 629-640 for A, B, C, DRB1 and DQB1, around 520 for DQA1, approximately 580 for DPA1, and approximately 470 for DPB1. About five DR-DQ haplotypes were handled as single units for association and clustering because linkage in the cohort was strong. Among roughly 370 genotyped donors of the cohort, an average of roughly 240,000 unique TCR beta nucleotide sequences were sequenced per donor, roughly 20% of them non-productive.

What the study reported, not specific to this receptor: In a later analysis, HLA-associated TCR beta chains were found to be more clonally expanded and to have lower generation probabilities than equally common non-associated chains. When HLA alleles, especially DR and DQ, strongly co-occurred, TCR associations were difficult to assign to individual alleles. Because the 87-base-pair reads could not distinguish some IMGT-functional V segments, including TRBV6-2 and TRBV6-3, those segments were excluded. A group of highly shared sequence variants was considered likely to be a technical artifact of the sequencing pipeline. V-gene and J-gene trimming of TCR beta chains was associated with a missense DCLRE1C variant in a later genetic analysis, and the association was replicated in an independent cohort. Correlated functional status among segregating V segments might be attributable to linkage disequilibrium, but an unknown experimental factor could not be ruled out. The earlier analysis of approximately 540 of the donors excluded roughly 16 rarely observed V segments, including chromosome 9 orphons, because counts were too low. In a later analysis, 16,951 TCR beta sequences were associated with specific HLA alleles at a false discovery rate of 0.05. Most TCR sequences were observed very rarely across donors, whereas some public TCRs were present in many individuals. A further reported finding was that TCR beta sequences accurately predicted the HLA-A and HLA-B alleles for most subjects in the first cohort. Most CMV-associated TCR beta chains appeared to be HLA-restricted in a later analysis, and the HLA associations seemed to be driven largely by CMV exposure. Immune exposure information for the cohort was limited to CMV serostatus. Because HLA typing was missing for some donors at each locus, association tests included only the typed subset. According to a later analysis, parvovirus B19, influenza, CMV and Epstein-Barr virus appeared linked to several top co-occurrence clusters. This cohort had only TCR beta chains sequenced, and the lack of alpha or paired-chain data limited which features could be detected. In vitro tests confirmed that a few of the cytomegalovirus-associated TCR beta chains recognize cytomegalovirus antigens. In the study, 164 TCR beta chains were listed as associated with cytomegalovirus. According to a later analysis, TCR association rates differed among HLA loci, with DRB1 alleles showing the most associated TCRs and HLA-C alleles showing the fewest. A later genetic analysis reported fewer N-insertions in productive TCRs among donors in an Asian-associated ancestry cluster than the 666-donor mean. Broadly in line with IMGT annotations, most TCR beta V segments showed up in productive rearrangements about 90% or about 30% of the time in an earlier analysis of several hundred of the donors. Cytomegalovirus status was reported to be diagnosed by the classifier with high specificity and sensitivity in both the original and validation cohorts. The authors suggested that the approach could potentially be generalized to other disease states and immunological phenotypes. Presence/absence analyses assumed roughly uniform sequencing depth across donors, an assumption that may not hold.

This clone appeared a few times. What antigen it recognizes has not been identified. Qualities for individual bases were not recorded, and no much larger clone is one base off. To prepare the library, the immunoSEQ multiplex PCR assay was applied. A mixture of 60 forward primers for TCR Vbeta segments and 13 reverse primers for TCR Jbeta segments was used in the multiplex PCR. A multiplex PCR assay on genomic DNA amplified the CDR3 region of rearranged TCR beta genes. Amplified TCR beta libraries were sequenced as 87-base-pair reads on the Illumina HiSeq System. The paper's processing steps were these. A later analysis tallied 75 million to 85 million unique TCR beta chains across the approximately 670 repertoires, and approximately 11 million of those chains were shared by two or more donors. A nearest-neighbor algorithm error-corrected the raw reads and collapsed the reads into unique sequences, merging closely related sequences to remove PCR and sequencing errors. Alignment of CDR3 sequences to IMGT reference sequences was used to assign V, D and J gene segments. Each retained sequence needed at least a six-nucleotide match to both a V gene segment and a J gene segment. Rearrangements were called productive when the CDR3 lacked stop codons and stayed in frame with V and J; all others were non-productive. CDR3 was defined by IMGT convention, running from the second conserved V-encoded cysteine to the conserved J-encoded phenylalanine. Sequences without an unambiguous match to a single V gene segment were excluded from the earlier analysis of about 600 of the donors. In an earlier analysis of 587 of the donors, a V segment was called functional when productive rearrangements were above 56.7%, and segregating when the standard deviation between donors exceeded 5%. A statistical classification framework was developed to diagnose cytomegalovirus status using the catalog of TCR beta chain sequences. In a later analysis, TCR nucleotide sequences were compared against IMGT/GENE-DB human TR gene sequences so that V and J genes could be assigned. In a later analysis, CDR3 sequences and most-parsimonious VDJ recombination scenarios were assigned using the TCRdist pipeline. In a later analysis, every TCR beta chain was defined by the combination of its CDR3 amino acid sequence and its V-gene family, and reads without a unique V-gene family were dropped. In a later analysis, around 600 highly shared, low-generation-probability nucleotide sequences were removed to address suspected cross-contamination and a sequencing artifact. In a later analysis, a clonal expansion index was calculated for each public chain from normalized within-repertoire ranks of inferred template counts. A later analysis computed generation probabilities with a VDJ recombination model fitted to out-of-frame rearrangements, and checked the results against IGoR. Hypergeometric tests were used in a later analysis to score TCR-TCR, TCR-HLA and TCR-CMV co-occurrence, with a repertoire-size bias correction applied to the TCR pairs. In a later analysis, false discovery rates were estimated by permuting HLA or CMV assignments 20 times. In a later analysis, co-occurring TCRs were grouped with DBSCAN, and TCRdist sequence similarity was added when clustering was performed within HLA-allele-positive subsets. Repertoires with fewer than 30,000 or more than 120,000 public chains, plus five repertoires with anomalous nucleotide sharing, were excluded from co-occurrence clustering. Not all clones reach the TCRdb copy of this immuneACCESS table, which keeps in-frame sequences only. Checked studies attribute under half of the gap to unresolved V genes and leave the rest unexplained. D and trimming were read from the DNA, whereas the V and J calls and clone size are those reported in that table. The sample includes 95,000 to 130,000 clones, with 9.5% observed a single time. The top ten clones comprise 2.5% to 3.5% of the sample.

V is cut by 6 bases and J by 5 bases, and the space between the germline ends is 14 bases. CDR1 and CDR2 were assigned from the germline V gene as MNHEY and SVGAGI. The CDR3 starts with the cysteine, ends with the phenylalanine, and has 14 residues. The sequence is cut down to CDR3 DNA, 42 bases in frame from base 1. In total, 630 or so healthy bone marrow donors made up the cohort. All cohort members were sampled while nominally healthy, although unrecorded immune exposures were likely present. The donor tested CMV seronegative, placing the donor among the 350 to 400 seronegative members of the cohort. A peripheral blood sample was provided by each donor, and peripheral blood mononuclear cells were used for TCR beta sequencing. Genomic DNA was extracted from the blood cell samples with the Qiagen DNeasy Blood Extraction Kit.

Sequenced material: PBMCs. The clonotype comes from a man aged 25-40 years in good health and CMV-seronegative. The rearranged chain carries TRBV6-5 and TRBJ1-5, with a weak D call of TRBD1 (6 bases match). The CDR3 here reads CASRAGQSHQPQHF. The DNA sequence reads TGTGCCAGCAGAGCCGGACAGAGTCATCAGCCCCAGCATTTT.